This T cell receptor beta chain emerged from a study of blood T cell repertoires in COVID-19. Study-level information: PBMCs, B-cell-depleted T cells, or T cells were the source of the cDNA or gDNA that made up the material.

A Seattle source enrolled patients during active infection and followed them longitudinally. Authors' processing steps: Estimated nucleated cell counts came from reference gene primer amplification. Some clones are missing from TCRdb's copy, which holds only in-frame ones; the method was immunoSEQ multiplex PCR. Clone size and the V and J calls come from that table; the DNA yielded D and trimming. The sample records over 90,000 clones, approximately 86% being singletons. CDR1 is SGHTA, CDR2 FQGNSA, per germline. Trimming cost V 2 bases and J 3 bases, with 24 bases left between them. The CDR3 totals 19 residues.

This chain uses TRBV7-2 with TRBJ2-3; D possibly corresponds to TRBD2 (7 bases). This TCR derives from a woman aged 45-60 years with COVID-19, enrolled during active disease. What was sequenced was peripheral blood. In nucleotides, the CDR3 is TGTGCCAGCAGCTTACCGGGGGGCGGGCGCGGGGGAGCGACAGATACGCAGTATTTT. Amino acids: CASSLPGGGRGGATDTQYF.